This TCR beta chain appears in the sequencing data of a study of blood T cell repertoires in COVID-19. Turning to the study itself: Sites in the United States, Italy and Spain provided acute and convalescent COVID-19 samples. T cells, B-cell-depleted T cells, or PBMCs supplied cDNA or gDNA.

This CDR3 spans 14 amino acids. Germline lookup yields CDR1 SGHRS and CDR2 YFSETQ. Trimming pared 0 bases from V and 8 bases from J, leaving 14 bases between. Per the original methods: Amplification of reference gene primers provided the estimated nucleated cell counts. Method: immunoSEQ multiplex PCR; TCRdb's copy keeps in-frame clones and lacks some. The V and J calls and clone size are taken from that table; D and trimming were inferred from the DNA. The sample carries about 290,000 clones, roughly 90% recorded once. This receptor was obtained from a man aged 35 to 55 with acute or convalescent COVID-19. The sequencing input was peripheral blood. The chain has TRBV5-1 and TRBJ1-1; D not certain. CDR3 loop: CASSLVGSTEEAFF. CDR3 sequence (DNA): TGCGCCAGCAGCTTGGTTGGGTCGACGGAGGAAGCTTTCTTT.